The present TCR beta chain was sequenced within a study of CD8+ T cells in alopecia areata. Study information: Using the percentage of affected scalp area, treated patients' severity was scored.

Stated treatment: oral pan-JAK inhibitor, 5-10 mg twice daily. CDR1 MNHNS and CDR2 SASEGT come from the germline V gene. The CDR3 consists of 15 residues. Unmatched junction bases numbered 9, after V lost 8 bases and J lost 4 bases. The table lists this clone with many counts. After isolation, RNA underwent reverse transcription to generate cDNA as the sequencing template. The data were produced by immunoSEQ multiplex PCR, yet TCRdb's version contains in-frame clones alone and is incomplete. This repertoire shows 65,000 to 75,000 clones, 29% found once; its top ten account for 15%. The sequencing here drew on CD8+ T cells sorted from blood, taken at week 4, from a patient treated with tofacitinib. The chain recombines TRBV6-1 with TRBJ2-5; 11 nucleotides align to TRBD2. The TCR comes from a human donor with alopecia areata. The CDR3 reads CASLVVAGGGETQYF. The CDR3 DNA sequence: TGTGCCAGCTTAGTCGTAGCGGGAGGGGGAGAGACCCAGTACTTC.